This T cell receptor beta chain was retrieved from a study of blood T cell repertoires in COVID-19. Overall study context: Specimens from acute and convalescent COVID-19 originated in the United States, Italy and Spain. In each case, the material was cDNA or gDNA derived from T cells, B-cell-depleted T cells, or PBMCs.

Per the original methods: Amplifying reference gene primers gave estimates of nucleated cell counts. Some clones are missing from TCRdb's copy, which holds only in-frame ones; the method was immunoSEQ multiplex PCR. Clonal size and the V and J genes are those of that table, whereas D and trimming came from the DNA. The top ten hold 44% of the sample, which has about 130,000 clones, approximately 80% seen once. Germline V gene sequence: CDR1 SQVTM, CDR2 ANQGSEA. The V end was cut by 3 bases, the J end by 0 bases, with 8 bases between. The CDR3 runs 13 residues. The chain recombines TRBV29-1 with TRBJ1-1; no firm D call. The sample consisted of peripheral blood. The source of this sequence is a human donor in a cohort sampled during active COVID-19. The CDR3: CSVDTVMNTEAFF. The CDR3 nucleotides read TGCAGCGTTGACACAGTCATGAACACTGAAGCTTTCTTT.